Each of the 2 T cell receptor beta chains below was sequenced from the same sample in a study of CD8 T cells in ankylosing spondylitis. TCRdb used MiXCR to reprocess the 5' RACE reads, holding one entry per CDR3 protein. The sample lists 670,000 or so distinct CDR3 sequences, around 17% occurring once. Study-level points and caveats: In ankylosing spondylitis blood, a motif of roughly eight highly homologous TCR beta variants appeared characteristic.

These TCRs' antigens remain unknown. Sequencing input: blood, either unsorted or a sorted T cell fraction (not recorded which). Receptor source: a male donor with ankylosing spondylitis.

This clonotype has a handful of counts. The chain uses TRBV3-1 and TRBJ2-3, with a tentative D call TRBD1 (5 bases). The V end lost 4 bases, the J end lost 5 bases, and 7 bases lay between the germline ends. The CDR3 covers 12 residues. Germline CDR1 reads LGHDT; CDR2 reads YNNKEL (reference sequence). The CDR3 DNA follows: TGTGCCAGCAGCCGGGGCGAAGATACGCAGTATTTT. Translation gives CASSRGEDTQYF.

This chain joins TRBV29-1 and TRBJ1-2, with TRBD1 matching 9 bases. V trimming: 7 bases; J trimming: 4 bases; junction bases outside the gene matches: 7. This CDR3 is built from 13 residues. Germline V gene sequence: CDR1 SQVTM, CDR2 ANQGSEA. CDR3 sequence (DNA): TGCAGCGGCCGGGACAGGGACTCCTATGGCTACACCTTC. Translating gives CSGRDRDSYGYTF.